The 15 T cell receptor beta chains below were found in one sample sequenced in a study of CD8+ T cells in alopecia areata. Investigators isolated RNA and reverse transcribed it into cDNA to act as the sequencing template. Assay: immunoSEQ multiplex PCR; the TCRdb copy retains only in-frame clones and omits some. Among 150,000 or so clones listed, approximately 48% were seen once. Sample: CD8+ T cells sorted from blood, taken at week 0. The receptors originated from a human donor with alopecia areata.

With regard to this clone: Because it lacks the conserved phenylalanine or tryptophan at the end, this CDR3 is likely a read error. The rearrangement links TRBV30 to TRBJ1-1; D is perhaps TRBD1 (5 bases). Trimming removed 2 bases from V and 6 bases from J, with 13 bases in between. Per germline, CDR1 GTSNPN and CDR2 SVGIG (reference sequence). This CDR3 comprises 13 residues. The CDR3 here is CAWSIPGIPEAFS. The CDR3 nucleotides are TGTGCCTGGAGTATTCCAGGGATCCCTGAAGCTTTCTCT.

The rearrangement joins TRBV15 to TRBJ1-5; D is perhaps TRBD1 (6 bases). The CDR3 has 15 amino acids. CDR1 and CDR2 from the germline V gene are LNHNV and YYDKDF (reference sequence). Trimming cost V 3 bases and J 1 base, with 10 bases left between them. The CDR3 DNA is TGTGCCACCAGCAGCGGACAGTGGAGCAATCAGCCCCAGCATTTT. Protein product: CATSSGQWSNQPQHF.

This clone appeared a few times. CDR3 in amino acids: CASSPGGDGWNTEAFF. The CDR3 DNA is TGTGCCAGCAGCCCCGGGGGGGATGGTTGGAACACTGAAGCTTTCTTT. The chain is built from TRBV5-6 and TRBJ1-1; possible D gene TRBD1, 5 bases. This CDR3 spans 16 amino acids. V lost 4 bases and J 1 base, leaving 17 bases between the germline ends. Germline CDR1 is SGHDT and CDR2 is YYEEEE.

This sequence joins TRBV10-3 and TRBJ2-5, with D tentatively TRBD1 or TRBD2 (5 bases each). CDR3 length: 16 amino acids. The ends were cut back, 0 bases at V and 7 bases at J, with 18 bases in the middle. Looked up from germline, CDR1 is ENHRY and CDR2 is SYGVKD. CDR3 amino acids: CAISESGIHLRGTQYF. The CDR3 DNA sequence: TGTGCCATCAGTGAGTCGGGAATACACCTGAGGGGGACCCAGTACTTC.

The V call is TRBV7-9, the J call TRBJ2-1, with TRBD1 identical over 7 bases. This CDR3 has 15 amino acids. Germline V gene data show CDR1 as SEHNR and CDR2 as FQNEAQ (reference sequence). V was pared by 5 bases and J by 10 bases, with 14 bases of the junction left unmatched. As DNA, the CDR3 is TGTGCCAGCAGCCAAGGGAGACAGGGTAATCGCGAGCAGTTCTTC. Its translation: CASSQGRQGNREQFF. The whole variable domain, filled in from reference TRBV7-9 and TRBJ2-1, reads DTGVSQNPRHKITKRGQNVTFRCDPISEHNRLYWYRQTLGQGPEFLTYFQNEAQLEKSRLLSDRFSAERPKGSFSTLEIQRTEQGDSAMYLCASSQGRQGNREQFFGPGTRLTVL.

The rearrangement joins TRBV19 to TRBJ2-7; D perhaps matches TRBD1 (5 bases). The CDR3 is 14 residues long. Germline CDR1 reads LNHDA; CDR2 reads SQIVND (reference sequence). The V end was cut by 2 bases, the J end by 2 bases, with 10 bases between. CDR3 coding DNA: TGTGCCAGTAGTATATCGGACAACCCCTACGAGCAGTACTTC. Its translation: CASSISDNPYEQYF.

This sequence joins TRBV6-6 and TRBJ2-7; D may be TRBD1 (5 bases). The CDR3 sequence is 14 residues long. The V end was cut by 3 bases, the J end by 3 bases, with 12 bases between. In germline, CDR1 is MNHNY, CDR2 SVGAGI (reference sequence). CDR3 protein: CASSYRQSLYEQYF. The CDR3 DNA reads as TGTGCCAGCAGTTATAGACAGAGCCTCTACGAGCAGTACTTC.

In this sample, this clone turned up a few times. V is TRBV29-1 and J is TRBJ2-1, with 8 bases matching TRBD1. The CDR3 runs to 17 residues. V shed 6 bases and J 5 bases; nucleotides not matched to a gene: 18. CDR1 and CDR2 (germline): SQVTM, ANQGSEA. DNA of the CDR3: TGCAGCGTCAGCCTAGGACAGGGTAAACCTTCTAACAATGAGCAGTTCTTC. It specifies CSVSLGQGKPSNNEQFF.

The chain employs TRBV2 and TRBJ1-1; D is possibly TRBD1 (5 bases). Germline V CDR1 and CDR2: SNHLY, FYNNEI. Trimming cost V 7 bases and J 1 base, with 13 bases left between them. The CDR3 is 14 amino acids. This CDR3 reads CASIQDNSNTEAFF. The CDR3 DNA is TGTGCCAGCATCCAGGACAACTCGAACACTGAAGCTTTCTTT.

Here the CDR3 reads CAWSEGALSNQPQHF. Here the CDR3 DNA reads TGTGCCTGGAGTGAGGGGGCACTTAGCAATCAGCCCCAGCATTTT. The chain employs TRBV30 and TRBJ1-5, with 7 bases aligning to TRBD1. CDR3 length: 15 amino acids. Germline loops: CDR1 GTSNPN, CDR2 SVGIG (reference sequence). V was pared by 1 base and J by 0 bases, with 3 bases of the junction left unmatched.

The chain is built from TRBV4-1 and TRBJ2-7; 11 nucleotides align to TRBD1. Germline CDR1 reads MGHRA; CDR2 reads YSYEKL. J gave up 2 bases and V 3 bases, and 9 bases lay outside the gene matches. The CDR3 covers 17 residues. For the CDR3, the DNA is TGCGCCAGCAGCCACCCACCATGGGACAGGGGGGCCTACGAGCAGTACTTC. Translating gives CASSHPPWDRGAYEQYF.

CDR3 nucleotides: TGTGCCAGCAGCGTGGGGGGGTCGGACACTGAAGCTTTCTTT. Protein product: CASSVGGSDTEAFF. The V gene is TRBV9, the J gene TRBJ1-1; tentatively, D is TRBD1 (5 bases). V was cut by 2 bases and J by 3 bases, with 11 bases left in between. The germline gives CDR1 SGDLS, CDR2 YYNGEE. The CDR3 covers 14 residues.

The chain carries TRBV4-3 and TRBJ2-3; 7 bases match TRBD2. The germline V gene encodes CDR1 LGHNA and CDR2 YSLEER. The CDR3 consists of 17 residues. After removal of 5 bases from V and 0 bases from J, the junction contained 11 bases not matched to a gene. CDR3 sequence (DNA): TGCGCCAGCAGCGCGAAACTAACTAGCGCCAGCACAGATACGCAGTATTTT. Its translation is CASSAKLTSASTDTQYF.

CDR3 region: CASSLYSRGEQYF. The DNA for the CDR3 is TGTGCCAGCAGTTTATATTCTCGGGGTGAGCAGTACTTC. This sequence joins TRBV27 and TRBJ2-7; possibly TRBD2 for D (5 bases). Per the germline V gene, CDR1 is MNHEY and CDR2 is SMNVEV (reference sequence). V was cut by 1 base and J by 7 bases, with 11 bases left in between. This CDR3 is 13 amino acids long.

This rearrangement joins TRBV13 to TRBJ2-7; 10 bases align to TRBD1. The germline V gene encodes CDR1 PRHDT and CDR2 FYEKMQ (reference sequence). This CDR3 has 15 amino acids. The trim removed 4 bases at V and 5 bases at J, leaving 8 bases unmatched. CDR3 bases: TGTGCCAGCAGCTCAGGGGGACAGGGGAGTCACGAGCAGTACTTC. Its protein product is CASSSGGQGSHEQYF.